Presented here are 26 T cell receptor beta chains from one specimen sequenced in a study of graft-versus-host responses after intestinal transplantation listed by TCRdb under 2021. Their antigens remain unidentified. The library was prepared using the immunoSEQ multiplex PCR assay. This immuneACCESS table, as held by TCRdb, lists in-frame sequences with V and J called but not all clones. Of the missing ones, under half trace to an unresolved V gene in checked studies; the others have no known cause. This sample has tens of thousands of clones in its table, and nearly 90% of those were observed once. Roughly 4% of the sample is in the top ten clones. Taken with the paper, the label for time point translates to: cells obtained before transplantation from donor or recipient. The input for sequencing was unstimulated CD8+ T cells sorted from spleen or lymph node cells, taken before transplant. Receptors originate from a human donor who was the organ donor for an intestinal transplant.

In this sample, this clone turned up once. The chain combines TRBV2 with TRBJ1-2; 7 nucleotides line up with TRBD1. Germline V lookup: CDR1 SNHLY, CDR2 FYNNEI. The CDR3 totals 15 residues. V shed 4 bases and J 4 bases; nucleotides not matched to a gene: 9. The CDR3 loop is CASSGRTGPGYGYTF. The CDR3, as DNA: TGTGCCAGCAGTGGCCGGACAGGCCCAGGCTATGGCTACACCTTC.

The chain uses TRBV4-2 and TRBJ2-6; a possible D gene is TRBD2 (5 bases). CDR3 length equals 18 residues. From germline, CDR1 is LGHNA and CDR2 YNFKEQ. Trimming stripped 9 bases from V and 5 bases from J, with 26 bases between. The CDR3 reads CASCRTATTSIWANVLTF. The CDR3 DNA sequence: TGTGCCAGTTGCAGGACTGCCACGACCTCGATTTGGGCCAACGTCCTGACTTTC.

This rearrangement joins TRBV2 to TRBJ2-5, with D possibly TRBD2 on 6 matching bases. V shed 2 bases and J shed 5 bases, with 15 bases lying between them. Germline-derived CDR1 and CDR2 are SNHLY and FYNNEI. The CDR3 extends over 15 amino acids. The CDR3 here is CASSESLGGYETQYF. CDR3 sequence (DNA): TGTGCCAGCAGTGAAAGTTTGGGAGGCTATGAGACCCAGTACTTC.

The V call is TRBV4-2, the J call TRBJ1-5, with 8 bases aligning to TRBD1. V lost 5 bases to trimming and J lost 2 bases; unmatched junction nucleotides: 11. This CDR3 has 17 residues. Germline assignment: CDR1 LGHNA and CDR2 YNFKEQ. Here the CDR3 reads CASSDETGAAGNQPQHF. The CDR3 DNA follows: TGTGCCAGCAGCGACGAGACAGGGGCTGCGGGCAATCAGCCCCAGCATTTT.

The chain uses TRBV11-2 and TRBJ2-3; D is undetermined. This CDR3 spans 14 amino acids. Germline loops: CDR1 SGHAT, CDR2 FQNNGV. The germline V and J ends were trimmed by 5 bases and 4 bases, with 13 bases remaining between them. In DNA form, the CDR3 reads TGTGCCAGCAGCCTGATCCCGGGTTCAGATACGCAGTATTTT. It codes for CASSLIPGSDTQYF.

The chain links TRBV4-1 to TRBJ1-6; tentative D call: TRBD1 (5 bases). The CDR3 extends over 17 amino acids. The V end was cut by 3 bases, the J end by 7 bases, with 19 bases between. Germline loops: CDR1 MGHRA, CDR2 YSYEKL. CDR3 DNA: TGCGCCAGCAGCCATAACTACATGCGGACAAGCAATTCACCCCTCCACTTT. Translated, it gives CASSHNYMRTSNSPLHF.

This clone appeared once. The chain links TRBV28 to TRBJ2-1, with 16 bases fitting TRBD2. From germline, CDR1 is MDHEN and CDR2 SYDVKM. Trimming removed 4 bases from V and 1 base from J; junction bases left unmatched: 4. The CDR3 runs to 18 residues. CDR3 amino acids: CASSSGLAGGSSYNEQFF. CDR3 sequence (DNA): TGTGCCAGCAGTTCGGGACTAGCGGGGGGGTCTTCCTACAATGAGCAGTTCTTC. Variable domain in full (rest from reference TRBV28 and TRBJ2-1): DVKVTQSSRYLVKRTGEKVFLECVQDMDHENMFWYRQDPGLGLRLIYFSYDVKMKEKGDIPEGYSVSREKKERFSLILESASTNQTSMYLCASSSGLAGGSSYNEQFFGPGTRLTVL.

This clone occurred once. This sequence joins TRBV5-5 and TRBJ1-2; tentatively, D is TRBD1 (6 bases). V was trimmed by 0 bases and J by 3 bases, leaving 9 bases between them. The CDR3 runs 14 residues. CDR1 is SGHKS and CDR2 is YYEKEE in the germline V gene (reference sequence). CDR3 sequence: CASSLGTVDYGYTF. As DNA, the CDR3 is TGTGCCAGCAGCTTGGGGACAGTGGACTATGGCTACACCTTC.

Only a few counts were recorded for this clone. The rearrangement joins TRBV15 to TRBJ2-1; D perhaps matches TRBD2 (6 bases). Per germline, CDR1 LNHNV and CDR2 YYDKDF (reference sequence). Trimming pared 0 bases from V and 0 bases from J, leaving 12 bases between. The CDR3 has 17 amino acids. The CDR3 DNA follows: TGTGCCACCAGCAGAGAGGCGGGCGGGATCTCCTACAATGAGCAGTTCTTC. This sequence encodes CATSREAGGISYNEQFF.

The chain couples TRBV19 to TRBJ1-6; D is perhaps TRBD1 (6 bases). The V end was cut by 5 bases, the J end by 7 bases, with 15 bases between. CDR1 LNHDA and CDR2 SQIVND come from the germline V gene (reference sequence). This CDR3 is 15 amino acids long. CDR3: CASSGGDNGNSPLHF. Here the CDR3 DNA reads TGTGCCAGTAGTGGGGGGGACAATGGAAATTCACCCCTCCACTTT.

This clone was found a few times. V usage is TRBV18 and J usage is TRBJ1-4; D unresolved. Per germline, CDR1 KGHSH and CDR2 LQKENI. Trimming removed 3 bases from V and 8 bases from J, with 13 bases in between. The CDR3 spans 14 residues. CDR3 residues: CASSPSAVEEKLFF. CDR3 bases: TGTGCCAGCTCACCCTCCGCAGTCGAAGAAAAACTGTTTTTT.

The chain combines TRBV28 with TRBJ1-2; 8 bases align to TRBD1. The CDR3 is 14 residues long. Trimming took 7 bases from V and 7 from J; bases not matched to a gene: 11. Germline assignment: CDR1 MDHEN and CDR2 SYDVKM. CDR3 bases: TGTGCCAGCAATCCGCTTACAGGGGGTAGTGGCTACACCTTC. The encoded protein is CASNPLTGGSGYTF.

V gene TRBV4-3 combines with J gene TRBJ2-5; the match to TRBD1 covers 9 bases. Trimming at V came to 1 base and at J to 6 bases, leaving 12 bases not matched to a gene. There are 17 residues in the CDR3. Germline V gene data show CDR1 as LGHNA and CDR2 as YSLEER. CDR3 sequence: CASSQASTGGLEKTQYF. In DNA form, the CDR3 reads TGCGCCAGCAGCCAAGCCTCGACAGGGGGATTGGAAAAGACCCAGTACTTC.

The rearrangement joins TRBV5-1 to TRBJ2-2; possible D gene TRBD2, 7 bases. The V end was cut by 4 bases, the J end by 5 bases, with 18 bases between. The germline V gene has CDR1 SGHRS and CDR2 YFSETQ. CDR3 size: 16 residues. The CDR3 DNA sequence: TGCGCCAGCAGCCCGAGGGGGGGCCCAGGGACCGGGGAGCTGTTTTTT. Encoded protein: CASSPRGGPGTGELFF.

J is TRBJ1-5 and V is TRBV27, with D possibly TRBD1 on 6 matching bases. The CDR3 runs 15 residues. Germline lookup yields CDR1 MNHEY and CDR2 SMNVEV (reference sequence). V was cut by 7 bases and J by 4 bases, with 17 bases left in between. The CDR3 DNA is TGTGCCAGCACTACAACAGGGTTAGGTAATCAGCCCCAGCATTTT. Residues: CASTTTGLGNQPQHF.

This clone was seen more than once but under ten times. This sequence joins TRBV4-1 and TRBJ2-1, with 9 bases that match TRBD2. The V gene end was trimmed by 0 bases and the J gene end by 2 bases; junction bases not matched to a gene: 5. CDR1 MGHRA and CDR2 YSYEKL come from the germline V gene. The CDR3 runs to 17 residues. The CDR3, as DNA: TGCGCCAGCAGCCAAGATTTTAGCGGGGGAACCTACAATGAGCAGTTCTTC. Protein product: CASSQDFSGGTYNEQFF.

The chain employs TRBV13 and TRBJ1-1, with TRBD1 as a possible D gene (6 bases). The CDR3 length is 16 residues. CDR1 and CDR2 (germline): PRHDT, FYEKMQ (reference sequence). Between the trimmed V and J ends, which lost 0 bases and 0 bases, there was a span of 11 bases. The CDR3 spells CASSLGGQPLNTEAFF. The CDR3 DNA sequence: TGTGCCAGCAGCTTAGGAGGACAGCCATTGAACACTGAAGCTTTCTTT.

This chain uses TRBV5-1 with TRBJ2-3; D is possibly TRBD1 (5 bases). Germline assignment: CDR1 SGHRS and CDR2 YFSETQ. The CDR3 sequence is 15 residues long. The germline V and J ends were trimmed by 7 bases and 1 base, with 16 bases remaining between them. The CDR3 coding sequence is TGCGCCAGCCATCGTAAACAGGACGGCACAGATACGCAGTATTTT. Translated: CASHRKQDGTDTQYF. Variable domain in full (rest from reference TRBV5-1 and TRBJ2-3): KAGVTQTPRYLIKTRGQQVTLSCSPISGHRSVSWYQQTPGQGLQFLFEYFSETQRNKGNFPGRFSGRQFSNSRSEMNVSTLELGDSALYLCASHRKQDGTDTQYFGPGTRLTVL.

CDR3 coding DNA: TGTGCCAGCAGCTTAGAAGCGGGGGGGCCCAATGAGCAGTTCTTC. Protein: CASSLEAGGPNEQFF. This sequence joins TRBV7-9 and TRBJ2-1; 10 bases match TRBD2. CDR1 is SEHNR, CDR2 FQNEAQ, per germline (reference sequence). V lost 1 base and J lost 6; bases outside the gene matches: 3. CDR3 length: 15 amino acids.

The chain has TRBV18 and TRBJ2-3, with 7 bases matching TRBD1. The V gene end was trimmed by 3 bases and the J gene end by 5 bases; junction bases not matched to a gene: 2. Germline values: CDR1 KGHSH, CDR2 LQKENI. The CDR3 has 13 residues. This CDR3 is CASSPHRGDTQYF. The DNA of the CDR3 is TGTGCCAGCTCACCGCACAGGGGAGATACGCAGTATTTT.

The rearrangement joins TRBV6-1 to TRBJ1-2; D not certain. This CDR3 spans 13 amino acids. The ends were cut back, 6 bases at V and 4 bases at J, with 12 bases in the middle. Germline V lookup: CDR1 MNHNS, CDR2 SASEGT. This chain's CDR3 is CASRSGIPYGYTF. The CDR3 DNA follows: TGTGCCAGCAGATCCGGGATCCCCTATGGCTACACCTTC.

V and J are TRBV28 and TRBJ1-5; D ambiguous. The CDR3 extends over 11 amino acids. V was trimmed by 6 bases and J by 5 bases, leaving 5 bases between them. The germline V gene encodes CDR1 MDHEN and CDR2 SYDVKM. The CDR3 reads CASSGDQPQHF. For the CDR3, the DNA is TGTGCCAGCAGCGGGGATCAGCCCCAGCATTTT.

The J gene is TRBJ2-1, the V gene TRBV6-5; perhaps TRBD1 as D (6 bases). Trimming removed 3 bases at V and 7 bases at J, with 13 bases between. This CDR3 is 14 amino acids long. Germline V gene lookup returns CDR1 MNHEY and CDR2 SVGAGI. This CDR3 is CASSYQGRGNEQFF. CDR3 in DNA: TGTGCCAGCAGTTATCAGGGGCGCGGGAATGAGCAGTTCTTC.

The chain is built from TRBV25-1 and TRBJ2-6, with 7 nucleotides matching TRBD1. Trimming took 4 bases from V and 11 from J; bases not matched to a gene: 2. The CDR3 has 12 residues. Per the germline V gene, CDR1 is MGHDK and CDR2 is SYGVNS. CDR3 bases: TGTGCCAGCAGTGCGGGACAGTACGTCCTGACTTTC. Encoded protein: CASSAGQYVLTF.

V and J are TRBV6-6 and TRBJ1-2; D is ambiguous. Between the trimmed V and J ends, which lost 6 bases and 8 bases, there was a span of 13 bases. Germline assignment: CDR1 MNHNY and CDR2 SVGAGI (reference sequence). This CDR3 has 12 residues. The DNA for the CDR3 is TGTGCCAGCAGCCCTGTCGGGGAAGGCTACACCTTC. Residues: CASSPVGEGYTF.

V is TRBV7-9 and J is TRBJ2-1; maybe TRBD2 (6 bases). Germline lookup yields CDR1 SEHNR and CDR2 FQNEAQ (reference sequence). This CDR3 has 15 residues. Trimming took 5 bases from V and 8 from J, leaving 19 bases between them. The CDR3 spells CASSLTSRRTDEQFF. In DNA form, the CDR3 reads TGTGCCAGCAGCCTAACTAGCAGACGTACAGATGAGCAGTTCTTC.